This T cell receptor beta chain appears in the sequencing data of a study of blood T cell repertoires in COVID-19. At the level of the study: Donors in the United States, Italy and Spain gave samples during acute or convalescent COVID-19. Sources were T cells, B-cell-depleted T cells, or PBMCs; the material itself was cDNA or gDNA.

The trim removed 4 bases at V and 9 bases at J, leaving 9 bases unmatched. CDR1 LGHDT and CDR2 YNNKEL come from the germline V gene (reference sequence). The CDR3 runs 16 residues. Authors' data handling: From reference gene primer amplification, estimates of nucleated cell counts were derived. Clones were read by immunoSEQ multiplex PCR, and TCRdb kept only the in-frame ones, dropping some. That table is the source of V, J and clone size, and D and trimming were worked out from the DNA. The table shows nearly 95,000 clones, with around 90% occurring only once. The sample consisted of peripheral blood. This chain joins TRBV3-1 (or the pseudogene TRBV3-2) and TRBJ2-7; 16 bases map to TRBD2. The receptor comes from a woman older than 75 with acute or convalescent COVID-19. This CDR3 is CASSPGTSGGAWVQYF. CDR3 coding DNA: TGTGCCAGCAGCCCCGGGACTAGCGGGGGGGCTTGGGTGCAGTACTTC.